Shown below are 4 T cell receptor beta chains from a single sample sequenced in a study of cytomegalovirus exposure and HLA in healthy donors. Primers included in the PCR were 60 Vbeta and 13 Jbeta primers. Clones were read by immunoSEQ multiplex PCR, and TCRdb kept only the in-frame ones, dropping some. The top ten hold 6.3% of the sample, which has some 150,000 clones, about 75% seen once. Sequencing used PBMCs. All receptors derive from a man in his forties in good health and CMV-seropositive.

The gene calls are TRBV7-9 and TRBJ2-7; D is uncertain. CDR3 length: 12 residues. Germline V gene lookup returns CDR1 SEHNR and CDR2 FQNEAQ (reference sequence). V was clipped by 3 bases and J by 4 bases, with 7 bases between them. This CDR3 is CASSFDKYEQYF. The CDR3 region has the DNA TGTGCCAGCAGCTTCGACAAATACGAGCAGTACTTC.

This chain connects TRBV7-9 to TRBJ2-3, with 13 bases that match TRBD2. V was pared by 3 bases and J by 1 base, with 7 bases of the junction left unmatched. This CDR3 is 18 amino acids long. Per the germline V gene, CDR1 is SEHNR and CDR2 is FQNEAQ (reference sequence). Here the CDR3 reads CASSFPGLAGSGTDTQYF. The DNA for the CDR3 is TGTGCCAGCAGCTTCCCGGGACTAGCGGGATCGGGCACAGATACGCAGTATTTT.

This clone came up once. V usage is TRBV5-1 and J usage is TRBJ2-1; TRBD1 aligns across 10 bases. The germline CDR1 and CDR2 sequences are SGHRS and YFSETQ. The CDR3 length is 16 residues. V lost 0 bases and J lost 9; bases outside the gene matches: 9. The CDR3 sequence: CASSLDRQGANSEQFF. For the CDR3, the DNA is TGCGCCAGCAGCTTGGATAGACAGGGGGCGAACAGTGAGCAGTTCTTC.

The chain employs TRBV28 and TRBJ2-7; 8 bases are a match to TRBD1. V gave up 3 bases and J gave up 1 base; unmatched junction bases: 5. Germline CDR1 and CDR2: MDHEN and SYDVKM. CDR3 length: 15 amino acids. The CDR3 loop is CASSLGGQASYEQYF. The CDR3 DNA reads TGTGCCAGCAGTTTGGGGGGACAGGCGTCCTACGAGCAGTACTTC.